These T cell receptor beta chains were read from a single sample in a study of OX40 agonist ivuxolimab in advanced cancers. The method was immunoSEQ multiplex PCR; TCRdb's version includes in-frame clones alone and lacks a portion of them. The sample lists about 56,000 clones, roughly 80% seen once, with under 4% in the top ten. Sequencing used CD4+ or CD8+ T cells sorted from blood, obtained in a trial of the OX40 agonist ivuxolimab. These receptors were obtained from an adult with an advanced solid tumor such as melanoma, head and neck, liver or kidney cancer. Both conserved end residues are part of each CDR3. A D gene is named only where the DNA matches it firmly. Clone size appears in some rows only: once, few, many, or a class for an expanded clone.

d_call cdr3_length j_call clone_size v_call cdr3_aa cdr3_nt
- 15 TRBJ2-2 once TRBV7-2 CASSKGGVNTGELFF TGTGCCAGCAGCAAAGGAGGGGTTAACACCGGGGAGCTGTTTTTT
- 15 TRBJ1-5 few TRBV19 CASITNTGSNQPQHF TGTGCCAGTATCACAAATACGGGTAGCAATCAGCCCCAGCATTTT
TRBD1 16 TRBJ1-6 - TRBV5-1 CASSSTGTVNNSPLHF TGCGCCAGCAGCTCCACCGGGACAGTAAATAATTCACCCCTCCACTTT
TRBD2 16 TRBJ2-3 once TRBV6-5 CASSYRTSGRLDTQYF TGTGCCAGCAGTTACCGGACTAGCGGGAGATTAGATACGCAGTATTTT
- 16 TRBJ2-7 - TRBV7-2 CASSLAGRTTLYEQYF TGTGCCAGCAGCTTAGCGGGACGCACGACCCTCTACGAGCAGTACTTC
- 14 TRBJ1-5 - TRBV6-5 CASSPKYSNQPQHF TGTGCCAGCAGCCCTAAGTATAGCAATCAGCCCCAGCATTTT
- 14 TRBJ2-3 once TRBV4-3 CASSQGSNTDTQYF TGCGCCAGCAGCCAAGGGTCTAACACAGATACGCAGTATTTT
- 15 TRBJ2-3 - TRBV7-2 CASSLVARQTDTQYF TGTGCCAGCAGCTTAGTAGCGCGACAGACAGATACGCAGTATTTT
- 13 TRBJ1-1 - TRBV10-2 CASIRAGEEEAFF TGCGCCAGCATTAGGGCAGGAGAAGAAGAAGCTTTCTTT
- 13 TRBJ1-1 - TRBV6-1 CASSELRGWEAFF TGTGCCAGCAGTGAGTTAAGGGGGTGGGAAGCTTTCTTT
TRBD1 16 TRBJ2-5 - TRBV4-2 CASSFPGQGGQETQYF TGTGCCAGCAGCTTCCCAGGACAGGGGGGACAAGAGACCCAGTACTTC
TRBD1 14 TRBJ1-2 - TRBV6-5 CASSYRQGAKGYTF TGTGCCAGCAGTTACCGACAGGGGGCGAAAGGCTACACCTTC
- 14 TRBJ2-7 - TRBV27 CASSLSEGIYEQYF TGTGCCAGCTCCTTAAGCGAGGGGATCTACGAGCAGTACTTC
- 15 TRBJ1-2 - TRBV6-5 CASGRPGAGSYGYTF TGTGCCAGCGGGCGACCCGGGGCGGGGAGCTATGGCTACACCTTC
- 19 TRBJ2-1 once TRBV27 CASSLWAGARGRGYNEQFF TGTGCCAGCAGTTTATGGGCAGGGGCTCGGGGACGAGGTTACAATGAGCAGTTCTTC
TRBD1 16 TRBJ1-1 few TRBV2 CASSEAFKGAETEAFF TGTGCCAGCAGTGAAGCGTTCAAGGGGGCGGAAACTGAAGCTTTCTTT
TRBD2 17 TRBJ2-5 - TRBV7-9 CASSLEASGALGETQYF TGTGCCAGCAGCTTAGAGGCTAGCGGGGCCCTGGGGGAGACCCAGTACTTC
- 14 TRBJ1-2 - TRBV6-6 CASSSQENNYGYTF TGTGCCAGCAGTTCCCAGGAAAATAACTATGGCTACACCTTC
- 14 TRBJ1-1 - TRBV9 CASSGGIWDTEAFF TGTGCCAGCAGCGGAGGGATTTGGGACACTGAAGCTTTCTTT
- 13 TRBJ2-7 - TRBV28 CASSLPRRDEQYF TGTGCCAGCAGTTTACCCCGACGGGACGAGCAGTACTTC
- 13 TRBJ1-1 - TRBV10-3 CAITGQSNTEAFF TGTGCCATCACCGGACAGTCGAACACTGAAGCTTTCTTT
- 15 TRBJ1-1 - TRBV6-1 CASSAQGHQATEAFF TGTGCCAGCAGTGCCCAAGGACACCAGGCGACTGAAGCTTTCTTT